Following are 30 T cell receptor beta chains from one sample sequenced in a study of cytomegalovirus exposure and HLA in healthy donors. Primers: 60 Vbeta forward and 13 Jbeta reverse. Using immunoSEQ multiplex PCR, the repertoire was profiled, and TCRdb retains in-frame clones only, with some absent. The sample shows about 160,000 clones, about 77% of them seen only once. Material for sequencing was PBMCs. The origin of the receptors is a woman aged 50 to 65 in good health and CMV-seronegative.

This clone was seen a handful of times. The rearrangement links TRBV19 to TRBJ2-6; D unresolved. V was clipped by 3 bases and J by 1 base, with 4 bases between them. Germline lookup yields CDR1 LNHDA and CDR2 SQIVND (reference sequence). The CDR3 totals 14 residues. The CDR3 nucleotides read TGTGCCAGTAGTATTCTTTCTGGGGCCAACGTCCTGACTTTC. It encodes CASSILSGANVLTF.

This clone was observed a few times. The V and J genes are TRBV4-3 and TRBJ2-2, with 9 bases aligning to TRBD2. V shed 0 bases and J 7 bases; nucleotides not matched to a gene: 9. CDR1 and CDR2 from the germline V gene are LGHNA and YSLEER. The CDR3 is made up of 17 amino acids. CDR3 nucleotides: TGCGCCAGCAGCCAAGATCTCCTAGCGGGATATGGCGGGGAGCTGTTTTTT. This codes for CASSQDLLAGYGGELFF.

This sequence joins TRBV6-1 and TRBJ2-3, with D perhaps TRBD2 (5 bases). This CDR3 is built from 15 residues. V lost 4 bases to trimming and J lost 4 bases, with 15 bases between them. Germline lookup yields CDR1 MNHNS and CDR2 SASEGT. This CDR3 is CASSGWEIGADTQYF. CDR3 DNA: TGTGCCAGCAGTGGTTGGGAGATTGGCGCAGATACGCAGTATTTT.

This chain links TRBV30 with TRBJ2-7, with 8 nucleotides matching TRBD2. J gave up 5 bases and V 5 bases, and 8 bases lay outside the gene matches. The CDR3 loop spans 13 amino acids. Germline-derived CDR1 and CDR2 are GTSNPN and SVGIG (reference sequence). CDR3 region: CAWPGPGGDEQYF. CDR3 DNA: TGTGCCTGGCCTGGACCGGGAGGGGACGAGCAGTACTTC.

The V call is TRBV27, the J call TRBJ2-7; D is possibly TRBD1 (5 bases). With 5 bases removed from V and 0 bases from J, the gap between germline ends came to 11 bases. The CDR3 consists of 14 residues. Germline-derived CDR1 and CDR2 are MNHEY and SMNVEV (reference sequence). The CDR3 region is CASSRPGASYEQYF. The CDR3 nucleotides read TGTGCCAGCAGTCGGCCTGGGGCCTCCTACGAGCAGTACTTC.

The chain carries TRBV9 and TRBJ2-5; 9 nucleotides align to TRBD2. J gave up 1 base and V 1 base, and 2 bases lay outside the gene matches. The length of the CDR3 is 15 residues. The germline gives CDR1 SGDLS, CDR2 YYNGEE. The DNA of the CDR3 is TGTGCCAGCAGCGTATCTAGCGGGGCCCAAGAGACCCAGTACTTC. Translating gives CASSVSSGAQETQYF.

Here the CDR3 DNA reads TGTGCCAGCAGTTTAGGCGGGACAGTAGAGACCCAGTACTTC. It translates to CASSLGGTVETQYF. The chain uses TRBV28 and TRBJ2-5, with D perhaps TRBD1 (7 bases). This CDR3 spans 14 amino acids. V lost 2 bases and J lost 4, with 11 bases in between. From germline, CDR1 is MDHEN and CDR2 SYDVKM.

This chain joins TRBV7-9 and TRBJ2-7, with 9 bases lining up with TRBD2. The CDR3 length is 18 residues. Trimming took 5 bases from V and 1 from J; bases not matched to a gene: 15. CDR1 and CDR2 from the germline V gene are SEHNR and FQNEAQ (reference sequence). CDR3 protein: CASSPPPVVAGVSYEQYF. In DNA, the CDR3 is TGTGCCAGCAGCCCACCCCCGGTAGTAGCGGGAGTATCCTACGAGCAGTACTTC.

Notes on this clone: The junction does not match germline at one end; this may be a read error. The CDR3 bases are TGTGCTAGCAGCGTCACGACCGGGAATGAGCAGTTCTTC. It translates to CASSVTTGNEQFF. The rearrangement joins TRBV7-7 to TRBJ2-1; D gene uncertain. Germline V gives CDR1 SSHAT, CDR2 FNYEAQ (reference sequence). The CDR3 is 13 residues long.

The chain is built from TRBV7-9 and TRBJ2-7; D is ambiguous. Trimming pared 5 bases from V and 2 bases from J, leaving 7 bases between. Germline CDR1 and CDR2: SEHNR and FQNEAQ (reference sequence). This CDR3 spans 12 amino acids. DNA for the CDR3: TGTGCCAGCAGCATCCTACCCTACGAGCAGTACTTC. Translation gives CASSILPYEQYF.

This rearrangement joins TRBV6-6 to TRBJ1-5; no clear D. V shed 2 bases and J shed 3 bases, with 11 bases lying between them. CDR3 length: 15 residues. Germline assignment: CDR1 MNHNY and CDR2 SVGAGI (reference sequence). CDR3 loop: CASSYPRGSNQPQHF. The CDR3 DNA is TGTGCCAGCAGTTACCCCCGCGGTTCCAATCAGCCCCAGCATTTT.

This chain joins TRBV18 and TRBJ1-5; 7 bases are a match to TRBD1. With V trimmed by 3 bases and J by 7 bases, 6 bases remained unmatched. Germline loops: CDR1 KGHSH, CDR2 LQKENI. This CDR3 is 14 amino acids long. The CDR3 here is CASSPEGARQPQHF. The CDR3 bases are TGTGCCAGCTCACCGGAGGGGGCCCGGCAGCCCCAGCATTTT. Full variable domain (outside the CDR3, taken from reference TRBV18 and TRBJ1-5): NAGVMQNPRHLVRRRGQEARLRCSPMKGHSHVYWYRQLPEEGLKFMVYLQKENIIDESGMPKERFSAEFPKEGPSILRIQQVVRGDSAAYFCASSPEGARQPQHFGDGTRLSIL.

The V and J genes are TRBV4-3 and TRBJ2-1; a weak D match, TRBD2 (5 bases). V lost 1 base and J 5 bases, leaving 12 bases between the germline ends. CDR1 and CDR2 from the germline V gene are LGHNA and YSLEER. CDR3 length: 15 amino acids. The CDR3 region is CASSQGSTTNNEQFF. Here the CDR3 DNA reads TGCGCCAGCAGCCAAGGCTCGACTACGAACAATGAGCAGTTCTTC.

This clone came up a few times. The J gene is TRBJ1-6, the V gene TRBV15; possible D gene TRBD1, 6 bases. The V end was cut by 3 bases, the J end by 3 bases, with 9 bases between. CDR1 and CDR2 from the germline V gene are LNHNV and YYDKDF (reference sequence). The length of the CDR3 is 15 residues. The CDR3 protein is CATSRDSDYNSPLHF. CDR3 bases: TGTGCCACCAGCAGGGACAGCGACTATAATTCACCCCTCCACTTT.

CDR3 residues: CASSQGLAGMSYEQYF. As DNA, the CDR3 is TGCGCCAGCAGCCAAGGACTAGCGGGGATGTCCTACGAGCAGTACTTC. This chain uses TRBV4-3 with TRBJ2-7, with 11 nucleotides matching TRBD2. There are 16 residues in the CDR3. Germline V gene lookup returns CDR1 LGHNA and CDR2 YSLEER. Germline trimming cut 1 base from V and 1 base from J; bases unmatched to any gene: 3.

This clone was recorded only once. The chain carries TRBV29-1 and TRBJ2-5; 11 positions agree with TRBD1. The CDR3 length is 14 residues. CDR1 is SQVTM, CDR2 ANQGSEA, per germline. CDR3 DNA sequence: TGCAGGGTCCGGGGGGGGGACAGGGGGGAGACCCAGTACTTC. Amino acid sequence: CRVRGGDRGETQYF.

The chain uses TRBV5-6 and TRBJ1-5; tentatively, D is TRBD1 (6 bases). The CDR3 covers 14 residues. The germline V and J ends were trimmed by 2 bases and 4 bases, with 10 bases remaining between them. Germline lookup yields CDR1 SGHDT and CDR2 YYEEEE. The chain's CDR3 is CASSFSGANQPQHF. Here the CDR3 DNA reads TGTGCCAGCAGCTTTTCAGGGGCTAATCAGCCCCAGCATTTT.

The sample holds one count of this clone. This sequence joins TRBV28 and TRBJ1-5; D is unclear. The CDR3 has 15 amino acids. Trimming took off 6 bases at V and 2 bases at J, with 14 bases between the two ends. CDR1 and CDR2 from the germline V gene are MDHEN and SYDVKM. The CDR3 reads CASSGGGWGNQPQHF. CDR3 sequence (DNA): TGTGCCAGCAGCGGTGGAGGGTGGGGCAATCAGCCCCAGCATTTT.

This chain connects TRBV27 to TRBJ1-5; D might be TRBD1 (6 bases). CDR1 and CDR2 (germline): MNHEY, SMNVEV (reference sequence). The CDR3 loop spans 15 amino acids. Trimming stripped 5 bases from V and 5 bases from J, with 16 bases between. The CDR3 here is CASSPETGRDQPQHF. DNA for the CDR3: TGTGCCAGCAGTCCTGAGACAGGTAGAGATCAGCCCCAGCATTTT.

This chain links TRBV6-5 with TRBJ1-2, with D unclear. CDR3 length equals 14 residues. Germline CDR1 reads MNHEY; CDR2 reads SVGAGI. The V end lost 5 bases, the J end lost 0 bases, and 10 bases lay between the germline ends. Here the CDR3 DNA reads TGTGCCAGCAGTCCCGGGTGGGCTAACTATGGCTACACCTTC. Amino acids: CASSPGWANYGYTF.

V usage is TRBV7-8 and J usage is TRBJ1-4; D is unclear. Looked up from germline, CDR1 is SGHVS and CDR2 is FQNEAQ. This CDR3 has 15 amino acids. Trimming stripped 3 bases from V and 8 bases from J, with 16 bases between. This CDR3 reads CASSFTGSRGEKLFF. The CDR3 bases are TGTGCCAGCAGCTTCACTGGGAGTCGGGGAGAAAAACTGTTTTTT.

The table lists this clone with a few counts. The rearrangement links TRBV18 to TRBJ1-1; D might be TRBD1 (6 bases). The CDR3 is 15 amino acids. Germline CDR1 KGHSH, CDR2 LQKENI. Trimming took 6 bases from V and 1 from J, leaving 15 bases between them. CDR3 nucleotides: TGTGCCAGCTCGGAACAGACAGGAGAGAACACTGAAGCTTTCTTT. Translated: CASSEQTGENTEAFF.

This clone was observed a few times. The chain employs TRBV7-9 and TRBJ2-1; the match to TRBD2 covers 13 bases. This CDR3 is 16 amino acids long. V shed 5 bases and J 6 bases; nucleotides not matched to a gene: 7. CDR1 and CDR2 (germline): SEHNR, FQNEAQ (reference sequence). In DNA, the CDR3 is TGTGCCAGCAGCGGCCGGACTAGCGGGAGACCCAATGAGCAGTTCTTC. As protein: CASSGRTSGRPNEQFF.

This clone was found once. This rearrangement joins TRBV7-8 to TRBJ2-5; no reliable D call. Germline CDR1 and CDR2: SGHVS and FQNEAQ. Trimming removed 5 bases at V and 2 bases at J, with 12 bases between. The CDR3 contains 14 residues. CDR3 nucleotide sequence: TGTGCCAGCAGCCCGTACGGGTCTCAAGAGACCCAGTACTTC. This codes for CASSPYGSQETQYF.

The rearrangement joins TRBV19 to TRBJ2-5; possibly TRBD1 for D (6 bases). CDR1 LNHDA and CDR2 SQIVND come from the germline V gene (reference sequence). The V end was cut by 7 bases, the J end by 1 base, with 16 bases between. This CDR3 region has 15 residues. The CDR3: CASTPGDRIQETQYF. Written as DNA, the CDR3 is TGTGCCAGTACCCCAGGAGACAGGATCCAAGAGACCCAGTACTTC.

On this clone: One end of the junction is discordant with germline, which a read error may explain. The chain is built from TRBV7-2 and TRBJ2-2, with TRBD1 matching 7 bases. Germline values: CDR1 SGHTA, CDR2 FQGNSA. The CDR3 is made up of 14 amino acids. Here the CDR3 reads CASTLRGPSGELFF. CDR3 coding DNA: TGTGCCAGCACCTTAAGGGGGCCCTCCGGGGAGCTGTTTTTT.

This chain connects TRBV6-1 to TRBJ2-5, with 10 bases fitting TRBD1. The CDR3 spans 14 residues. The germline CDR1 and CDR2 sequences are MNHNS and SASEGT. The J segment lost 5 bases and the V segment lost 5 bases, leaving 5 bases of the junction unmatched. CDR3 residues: CASSLDRGIETQYF. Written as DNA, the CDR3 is TGTGCCAGCAGTCTGGACAGGGGGATCGAGACCCAGTACTTC.

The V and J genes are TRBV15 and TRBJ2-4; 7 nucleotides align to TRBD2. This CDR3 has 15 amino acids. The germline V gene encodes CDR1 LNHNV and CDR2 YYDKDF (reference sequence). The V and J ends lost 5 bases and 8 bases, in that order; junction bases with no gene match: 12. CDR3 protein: CATSGGGGGRYIQYF. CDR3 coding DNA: TGTGCCACCAGCGGCGGGGGTGGGGGGAGGTACATTCAGTACTTC.

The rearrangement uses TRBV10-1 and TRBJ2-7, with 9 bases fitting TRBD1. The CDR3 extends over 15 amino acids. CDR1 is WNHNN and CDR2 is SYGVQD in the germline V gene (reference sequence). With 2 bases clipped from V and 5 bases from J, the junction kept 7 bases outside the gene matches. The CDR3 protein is CASSERSDRGDEQYF. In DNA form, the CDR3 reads TGCGCCAGCAGTGAGAGGTCGGACAGGGGAGACGAGCAGTACTTC.

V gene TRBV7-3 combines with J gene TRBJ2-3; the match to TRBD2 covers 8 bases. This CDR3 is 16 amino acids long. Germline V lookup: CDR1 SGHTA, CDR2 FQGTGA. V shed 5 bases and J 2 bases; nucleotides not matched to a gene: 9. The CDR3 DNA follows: TGTGCCAGCAGCACCGGACTAGCTGGATTCACAGATACGCAGTATTTT. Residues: CASSTGLAGFTDTQYF.